A single T cell receptor (beta chain) is shown here with its context. Its antigen remains unknown. Germline and junction disagree at one end, which may indicate a read error. The data belong to a study of CD8 T cells in ankylosing spondylitis. Findings and caveats of the study: Blood from ankylosing spondylitis patients appeared to carry a characteristic roughly 8-variant TCR beta motif. Disease-linked clones reportedly concentrated significantly in matched ankylosing spondylitis synovial fluid. Earlier literature documents some of the motif variants in reactive arthritis synovial fluid and blood.

Per the germline V gene, CDR1 is LNHDA and CDR2 is SQIVND (reference sequence). This CDR3 spans 17 amino acids. Libraries for TCR beta were made by quantitative 5'-RACE with molecular barcodes. TCRdb re-derived calls from the 5' RACE reads in MiXCR, one entry per CDR3 protein. The sample holds 130,000 or so distinct CDR3 sequences, about 7% seen once. The sample was blood, either unsorted or a sorted T cell fraction (not recorded which). The receptor comes from a male donor with ankylosing spondylitis or in good health (not recorded which). V usage is TRBV19 and J usage is TRBJ1-1, with no clear D. DNA of the CDR3: TGTGCCACTAGTATACCGGGAGGCGGGCTGGCCAACGCTGAACCTTTCTTT. Its protein is CATSIPGGGLANAEPFF.